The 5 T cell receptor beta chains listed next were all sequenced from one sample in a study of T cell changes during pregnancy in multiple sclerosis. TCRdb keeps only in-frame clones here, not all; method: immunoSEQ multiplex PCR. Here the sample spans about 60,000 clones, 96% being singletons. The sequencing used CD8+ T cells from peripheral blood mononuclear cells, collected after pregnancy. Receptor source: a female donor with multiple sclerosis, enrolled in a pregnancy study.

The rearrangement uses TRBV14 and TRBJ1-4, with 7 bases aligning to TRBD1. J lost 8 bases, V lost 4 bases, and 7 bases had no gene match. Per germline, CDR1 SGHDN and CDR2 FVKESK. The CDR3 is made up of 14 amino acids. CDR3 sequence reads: CASSRLGQDEKLFF. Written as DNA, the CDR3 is TGTGCCAGCAGCCGCTTAGGACAGGACGAAAAACTGTTTTTT. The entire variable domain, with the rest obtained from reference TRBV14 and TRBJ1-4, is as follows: EAGVTQFPSHSVIEKGQTVTLRCDPISGHDNLYWYRRVMGKEIKFLLHFVKESKQDESGMPNNRFLAERTGGTYSTLKVQPAELEDSGVYFCASSRLGQDEKLFFGSGTQLSVL.

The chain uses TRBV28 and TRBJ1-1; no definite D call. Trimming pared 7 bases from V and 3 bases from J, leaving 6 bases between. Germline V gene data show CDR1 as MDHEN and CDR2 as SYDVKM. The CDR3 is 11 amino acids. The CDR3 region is CASKRYTEAFF. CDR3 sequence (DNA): TGTGCCAGCAAGAGATACACTGAAGCTTTCTTT.

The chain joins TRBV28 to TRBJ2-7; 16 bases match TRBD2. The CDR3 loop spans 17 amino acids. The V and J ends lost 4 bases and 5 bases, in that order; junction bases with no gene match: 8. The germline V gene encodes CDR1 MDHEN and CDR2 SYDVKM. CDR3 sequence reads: CASSSGLAGGPVHEQYF. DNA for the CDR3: TGTGCCAGCAGTTCGGGACTAGCGGGAGGGCCCGTCCACGAGCAGTACTTC.

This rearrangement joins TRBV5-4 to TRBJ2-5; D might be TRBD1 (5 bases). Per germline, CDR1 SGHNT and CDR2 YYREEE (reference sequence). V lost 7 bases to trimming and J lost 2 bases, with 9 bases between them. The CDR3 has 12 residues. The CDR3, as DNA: TGTGCCAGCCAGGGCGGACAAGAGACCCAGTACTTC. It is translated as CASQGGQETQYF. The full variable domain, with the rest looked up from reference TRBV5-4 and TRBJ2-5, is ETGVTQSPTHLIKTRGQQVTLRCSSQSGHNTVSWYQQALGQGPQFIFQYYREEENGRGNFPPRFSGLQFPNYSSELNVNALELDDSALYLCASQGGQETQYFGPGTRLLVL.

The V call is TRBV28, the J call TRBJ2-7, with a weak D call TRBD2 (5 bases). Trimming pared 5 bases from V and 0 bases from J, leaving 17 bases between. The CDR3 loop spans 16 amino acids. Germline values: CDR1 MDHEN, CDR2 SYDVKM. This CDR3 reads CASSLDQGGSSYEQYF. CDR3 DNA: TGTGCCAGCAGTCTCGATCAAGGTGGGAGCTCCTACGAGCAGTACTTC.